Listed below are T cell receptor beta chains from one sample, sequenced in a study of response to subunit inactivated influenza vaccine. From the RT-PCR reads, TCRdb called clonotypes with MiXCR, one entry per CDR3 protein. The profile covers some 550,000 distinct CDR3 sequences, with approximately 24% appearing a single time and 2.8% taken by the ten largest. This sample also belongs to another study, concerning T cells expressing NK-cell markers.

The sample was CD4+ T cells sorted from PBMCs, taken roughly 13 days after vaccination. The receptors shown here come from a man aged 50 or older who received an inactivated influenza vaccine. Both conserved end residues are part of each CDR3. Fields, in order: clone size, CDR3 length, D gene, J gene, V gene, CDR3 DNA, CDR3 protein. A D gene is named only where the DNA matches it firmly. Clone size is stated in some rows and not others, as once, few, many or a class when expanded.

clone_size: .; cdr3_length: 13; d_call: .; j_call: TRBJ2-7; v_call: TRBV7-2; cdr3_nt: TGTGCCAGCAGCTTCGCAACCCCTTACGAGCAGTACTTC; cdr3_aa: CASSFATPYEQYF
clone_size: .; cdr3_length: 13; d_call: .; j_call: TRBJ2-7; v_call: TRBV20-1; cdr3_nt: TGCAGTGCTAGAGATCCAGGGCCCTACGAGCAGTACTTC; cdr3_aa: CSARDPGPYEQYF
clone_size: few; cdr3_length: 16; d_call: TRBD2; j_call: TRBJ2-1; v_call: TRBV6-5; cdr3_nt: TGTGCCAGCAGTTTCGTAGCGGGAGCCGGACCCAATGAGCAGTTCTTC; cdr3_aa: CASSFVAGAGPNEQFF
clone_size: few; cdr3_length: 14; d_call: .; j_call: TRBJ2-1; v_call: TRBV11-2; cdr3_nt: TGTGCCAGCAGCTTAGGGGGACCCCGAAGTGAGCAGTTCTTC; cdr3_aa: CASSLGGPRSEQFF
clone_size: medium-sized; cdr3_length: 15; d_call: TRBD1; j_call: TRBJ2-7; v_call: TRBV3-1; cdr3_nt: TGTGCCAGCAGCCAGGGACCGGGACAGATTTACGAGCAGTACTTC; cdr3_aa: CASSQGPGQIYEQYF
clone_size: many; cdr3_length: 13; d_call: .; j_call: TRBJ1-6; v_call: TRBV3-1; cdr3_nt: TGTGCCAGCAGCCAGAAGGGTAATTCACCCCTCCACTTT; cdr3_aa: CASSQKGNSPLHF
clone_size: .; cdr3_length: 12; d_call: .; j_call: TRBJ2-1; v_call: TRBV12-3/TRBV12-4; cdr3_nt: TGTGCCAGCAGCAGACTTGGGCATGAGCAGTTCTTC; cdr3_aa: CASSRLGHEQFF
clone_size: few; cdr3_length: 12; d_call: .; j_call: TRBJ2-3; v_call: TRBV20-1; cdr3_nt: TGCAGTGCTAACCCGTTAGGAGATACGCAGTATTTT; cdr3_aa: CSANPLGDTQYF
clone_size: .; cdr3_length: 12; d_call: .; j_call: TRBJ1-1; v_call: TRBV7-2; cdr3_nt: TGTGCCAGCAGCCCCGACAGGATTAGAGCTTTCTTT; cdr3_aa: CASSPDRIRAFF
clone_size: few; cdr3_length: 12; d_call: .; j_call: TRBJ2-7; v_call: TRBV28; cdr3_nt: TGTGCCTTAGGCGGCCGTTTGACCGAGCAGTACTTC; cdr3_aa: CALGGRLTEQYF
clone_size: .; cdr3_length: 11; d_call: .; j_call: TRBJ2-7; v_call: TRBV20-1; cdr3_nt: TGCAGTGCTACAACTATGGGGGAGCAGTACTTC; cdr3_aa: CSATTMGEQYF
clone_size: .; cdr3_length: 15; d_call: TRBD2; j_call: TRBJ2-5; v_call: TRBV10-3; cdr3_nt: TGTCCCATCAGTGAGTCGGCGCGGGGGTACGAGACCCAGTACTTC; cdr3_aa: CPISESARGYETQYF
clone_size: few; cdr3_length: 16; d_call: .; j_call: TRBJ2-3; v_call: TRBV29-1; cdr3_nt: TGCAGCGCCCGAAGGGGCTTACAGGGTACGACAGATACGCAGTATTTT; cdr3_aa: CSARRGLQGTTDTQYF
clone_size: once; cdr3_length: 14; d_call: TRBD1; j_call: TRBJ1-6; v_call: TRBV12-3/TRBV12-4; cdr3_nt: TGTGCCAGCAGCTCCGGGACAGTTCTTTCACCCCTCCACTTT; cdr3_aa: CASSSGTVLSPLHF
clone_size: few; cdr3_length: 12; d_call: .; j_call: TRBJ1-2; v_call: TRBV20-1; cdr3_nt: TGCAGTGCTAGTTCAGGGCGGTATGGCTACACCTTC; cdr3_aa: CSASSGRYGYTF
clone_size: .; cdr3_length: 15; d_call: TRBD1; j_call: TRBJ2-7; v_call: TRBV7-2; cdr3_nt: TGTGCCAGCAGCACGCGCACAGGGGTTGGCTACGAGCAGTACTTC; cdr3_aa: CASSTRTGVGYEQYF
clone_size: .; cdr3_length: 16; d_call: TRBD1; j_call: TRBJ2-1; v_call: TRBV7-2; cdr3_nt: TGTGCCAGCAGGGGACCCGGGACAGGAGGGGGCAATGAGCAGTTCTTC; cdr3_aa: CASRGPGTGGGNEQFF
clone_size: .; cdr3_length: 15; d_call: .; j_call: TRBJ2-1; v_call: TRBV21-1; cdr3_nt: TGTGCCAGCAGCAATTTCTCCAGGTCATCCGATGAGCAGTTCTTC; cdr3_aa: CASSNFSRSSDEQFF
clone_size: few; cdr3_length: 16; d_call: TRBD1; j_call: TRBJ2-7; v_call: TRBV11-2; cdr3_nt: TGTGCCAGCAGCGCTAACCGGGACAGGCCGTTCTACGGGCAGTACTTC; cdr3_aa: CASSANRDRPFYGQYF
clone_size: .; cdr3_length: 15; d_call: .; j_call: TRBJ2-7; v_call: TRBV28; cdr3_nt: TGTGCCAGCAGTTTATACGCTAGCGCCTCCTACGAGCAGTACTTC; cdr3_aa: CASSLYASASYEQYF
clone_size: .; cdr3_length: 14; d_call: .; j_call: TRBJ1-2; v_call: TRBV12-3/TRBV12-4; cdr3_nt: TGTGCCAGCAGTCCGAAAGGAGCTAACTATGGCTACACCTTC; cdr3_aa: CASSPKGANYGYTF
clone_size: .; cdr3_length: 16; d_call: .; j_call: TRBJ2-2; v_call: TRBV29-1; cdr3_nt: TGCAGCGTTGAAGATCGTAGGCGTAGGAACACCGGGGAGCTGTTTTTT; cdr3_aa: CSVEDRRRRNTGELFF
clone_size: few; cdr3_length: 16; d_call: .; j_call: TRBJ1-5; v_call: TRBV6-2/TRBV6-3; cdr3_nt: TGTGCCAGCAGTCAGGCACAGGCGTATAGCAATCAGCCCCAGCATTTT; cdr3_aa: CASSQAQAYSNQPQHF
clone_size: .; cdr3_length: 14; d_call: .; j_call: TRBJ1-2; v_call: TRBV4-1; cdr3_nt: TGCGCCAGCAGCCCAAAAGCCAATCGGGATGGCTACACCTTC; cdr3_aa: CASSPKANRDGYTF
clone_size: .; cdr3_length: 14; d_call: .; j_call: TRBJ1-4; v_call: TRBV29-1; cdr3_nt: TGCAGCGTTGAAGATGGATGGTTCCGGGAAAAACTGTTTTTT; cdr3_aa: CSVEDGWFREKLFF
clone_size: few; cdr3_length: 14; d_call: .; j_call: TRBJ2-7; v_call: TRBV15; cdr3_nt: TGTGCCACCAGCAGAGACGGCGACCCCTACGAGCAGTACTTC; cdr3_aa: CATSRDGDPYEQYF
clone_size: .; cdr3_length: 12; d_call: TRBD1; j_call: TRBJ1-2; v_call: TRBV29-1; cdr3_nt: TGCAGCTCCCCGGACAGGGGAGGTGGCTACATCTTC; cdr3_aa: CSSPDRGGGYIF
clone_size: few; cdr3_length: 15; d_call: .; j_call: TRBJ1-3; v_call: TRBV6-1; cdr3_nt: TGTGCCAGCAATACACCCCGGGACAAAGGAAACACCATATATTTT; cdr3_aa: CASNTPRDKGNTIYF
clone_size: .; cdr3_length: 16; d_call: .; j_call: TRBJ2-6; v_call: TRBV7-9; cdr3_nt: TGTGCCAGCAGTCGGGCAGTGAGCTCTGGGGCCAACGTCCTGACTTTC; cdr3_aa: CASSRAVSSGANVLTF
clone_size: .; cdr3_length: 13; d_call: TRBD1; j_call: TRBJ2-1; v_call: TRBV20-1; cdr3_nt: TGCAGTGCTCGACAGGGGGGGAGAGGTGAGCAGTTCTTC; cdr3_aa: CSARQGGRGEQFF
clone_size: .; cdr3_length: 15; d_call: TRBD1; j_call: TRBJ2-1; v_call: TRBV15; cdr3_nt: TGTGCCACCAGCAGGAACCGGGACAGGGCTCATGAGCAGTTCTTC; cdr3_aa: CATSRNRDRAHEQFF
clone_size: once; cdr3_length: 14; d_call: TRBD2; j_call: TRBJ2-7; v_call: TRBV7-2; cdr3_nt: TGTGCCAGCAGAGTAGCGGGAGGGGCCTACGAGCAGTACTTC; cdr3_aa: CASRVAGGAYEQYF
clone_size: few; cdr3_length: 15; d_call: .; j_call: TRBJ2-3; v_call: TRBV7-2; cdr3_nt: TGTGCCAGCAGCCAAACGGGACAAAAGACAGATACGCAGTATTTT; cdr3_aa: CASSQTGQKTDTQYF
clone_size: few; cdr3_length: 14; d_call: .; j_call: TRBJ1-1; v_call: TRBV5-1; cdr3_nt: TGCGCCAGCAGCCCCAATTCAGGGGTCGGTGAAGCTTTCTTT; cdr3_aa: CASSPNSGVGEAFF
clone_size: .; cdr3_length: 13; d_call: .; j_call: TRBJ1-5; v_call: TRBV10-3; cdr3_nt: TGTGCCACGAGACGGGACAGCAATCAGCCCCAGCATTTT; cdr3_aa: CATRRDSNQPQHF
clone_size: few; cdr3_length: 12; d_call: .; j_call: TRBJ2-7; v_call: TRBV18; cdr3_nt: TGTGCCAGCTCACCGCAGGGGAAAGAGCAGTACTTC; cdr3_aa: CASSPQGKEQYF
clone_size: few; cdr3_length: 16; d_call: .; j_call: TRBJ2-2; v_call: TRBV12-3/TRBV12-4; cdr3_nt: TGTGCCATCTCCAGAGGGTGGACTACGAACACCGGGGAGCTGTTTTTT; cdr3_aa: CAISRGWTTNTGELFF
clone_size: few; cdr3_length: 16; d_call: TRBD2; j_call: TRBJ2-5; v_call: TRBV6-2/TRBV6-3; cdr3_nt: TGTGCCAGCAGTTACCTCGGCGGGGGGTACCAAGAGACCCAGTACTTC; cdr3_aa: CASSYLGGGYQETQYF
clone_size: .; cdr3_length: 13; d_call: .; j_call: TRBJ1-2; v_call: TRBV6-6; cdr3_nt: TGTGCCAGCAAGGGGACGGAAAATTATGGCTACACCTTC; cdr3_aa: CASKGTENYGYTF
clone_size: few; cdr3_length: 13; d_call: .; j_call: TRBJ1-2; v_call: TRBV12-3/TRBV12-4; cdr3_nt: TGTGCCAGCAAGGCGGGGGAAAACTATGGCTACACCTTC; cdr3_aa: CASKAGENYGYTF
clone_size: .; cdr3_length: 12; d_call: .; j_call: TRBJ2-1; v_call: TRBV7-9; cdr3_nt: TGTGCCAGCAGCTTTAGCGCCGGTGAGCAGTTCTTC; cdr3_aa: CASSFSAGEQFF
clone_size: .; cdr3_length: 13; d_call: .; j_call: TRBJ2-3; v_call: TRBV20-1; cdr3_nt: TGCAGTGCTAGTCCGGGGACGCCCGATACGCAGTATTTT; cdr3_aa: CSASPGTPDTQYF
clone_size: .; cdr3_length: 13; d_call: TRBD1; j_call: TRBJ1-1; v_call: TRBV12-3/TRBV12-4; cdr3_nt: TGTGCCAGCAGTTCGCGACAGGGGGCTGAAGCTTTCTTT; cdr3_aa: CASSSRQGAEAFF